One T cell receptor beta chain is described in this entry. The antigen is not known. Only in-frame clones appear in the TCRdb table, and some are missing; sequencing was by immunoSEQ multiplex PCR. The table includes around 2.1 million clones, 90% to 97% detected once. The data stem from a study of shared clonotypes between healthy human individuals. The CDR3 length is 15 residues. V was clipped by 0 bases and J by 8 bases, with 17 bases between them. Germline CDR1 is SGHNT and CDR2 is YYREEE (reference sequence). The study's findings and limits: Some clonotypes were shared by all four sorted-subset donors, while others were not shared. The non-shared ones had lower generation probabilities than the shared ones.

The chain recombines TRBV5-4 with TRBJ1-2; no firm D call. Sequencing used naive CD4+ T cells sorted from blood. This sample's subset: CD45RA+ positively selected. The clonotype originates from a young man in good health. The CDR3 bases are TGTGCCAGCAGCTTGGCCGAATCCTGGGGTCGAGGCTACACCTTC. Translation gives CASSLAESWGRGYTF.